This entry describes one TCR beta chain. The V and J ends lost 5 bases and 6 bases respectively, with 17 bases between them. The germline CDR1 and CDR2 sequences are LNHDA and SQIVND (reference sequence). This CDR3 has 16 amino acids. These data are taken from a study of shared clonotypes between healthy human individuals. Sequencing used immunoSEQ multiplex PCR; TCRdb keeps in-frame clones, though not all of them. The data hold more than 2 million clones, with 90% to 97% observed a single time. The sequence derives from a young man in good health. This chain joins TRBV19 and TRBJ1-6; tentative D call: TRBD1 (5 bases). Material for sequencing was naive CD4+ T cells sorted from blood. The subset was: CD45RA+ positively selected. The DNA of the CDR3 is TGTGCCAGTAGTGTCGCCTTCAGGGCGCCTAATTCACCCCTCCACTTT. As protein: CASSVAFRAPNSPLHF.